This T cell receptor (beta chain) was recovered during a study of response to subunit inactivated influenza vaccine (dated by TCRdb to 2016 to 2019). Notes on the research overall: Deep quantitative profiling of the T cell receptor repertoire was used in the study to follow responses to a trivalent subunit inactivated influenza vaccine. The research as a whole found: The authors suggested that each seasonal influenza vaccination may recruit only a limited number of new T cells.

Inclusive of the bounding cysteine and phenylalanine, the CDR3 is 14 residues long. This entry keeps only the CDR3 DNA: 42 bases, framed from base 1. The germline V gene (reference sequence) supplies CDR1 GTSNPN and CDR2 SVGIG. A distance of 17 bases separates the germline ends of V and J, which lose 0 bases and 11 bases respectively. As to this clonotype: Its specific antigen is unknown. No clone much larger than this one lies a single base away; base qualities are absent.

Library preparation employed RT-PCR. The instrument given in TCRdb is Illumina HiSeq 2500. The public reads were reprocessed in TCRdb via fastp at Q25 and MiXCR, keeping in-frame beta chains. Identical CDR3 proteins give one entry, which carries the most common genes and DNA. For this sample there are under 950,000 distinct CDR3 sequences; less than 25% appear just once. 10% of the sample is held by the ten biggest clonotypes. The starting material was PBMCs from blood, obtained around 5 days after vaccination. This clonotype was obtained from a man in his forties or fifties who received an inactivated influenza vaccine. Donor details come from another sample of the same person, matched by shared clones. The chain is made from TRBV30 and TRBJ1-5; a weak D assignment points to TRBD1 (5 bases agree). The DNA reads TGTGCCTGGAGTGTCCAACAAGGGGCTCTGGCCCAGCATTTT. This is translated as CAWSVQQGALAQHF.